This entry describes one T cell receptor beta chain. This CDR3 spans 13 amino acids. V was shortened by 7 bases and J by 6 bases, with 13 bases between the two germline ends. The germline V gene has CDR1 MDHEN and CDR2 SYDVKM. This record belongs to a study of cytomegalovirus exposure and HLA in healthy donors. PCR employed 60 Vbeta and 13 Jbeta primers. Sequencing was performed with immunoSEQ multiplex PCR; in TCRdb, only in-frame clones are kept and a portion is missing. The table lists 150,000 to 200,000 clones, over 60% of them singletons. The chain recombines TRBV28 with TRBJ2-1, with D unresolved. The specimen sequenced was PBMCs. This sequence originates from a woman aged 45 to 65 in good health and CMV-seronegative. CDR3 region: CASIKPQINEQFF. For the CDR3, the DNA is TGTGCCAGCATAAAACCACAGATCAATGAGCAGTTCTTC.